The rows below give T cell receptor beta chains drawn from one sample of a study of blood T cell repertoires in COVID-19. Only in-frame clones appear in the TCRdb table, and some are missing; sequencing was by immunoSEQ multiplex PCR. The sample has fewer than 350,000 clones; roughly 89% are singletons. Sequenced sample: PBMCs or T cells enriched from blood (not recorded which). These receptors originate from a woman aged 40 to 49 who had recovered from COVID-19. Both conserved end residues are part of each CDR3. The order of the fields is D gene, V gene, J gene, clone size, CDR3 protein, CDR3 DNA. D genes are given only for firm matches. The size field is filled for only some rows; it gives once, few, many or a size class.

TRBD1,TRBV6-5,TRBJ1-2,-,CASSTDRGINYGYTF,TGTGCCAGCAGTACAGACAGGGGAATAAACTATGGCTACACCTTC
TRBD1,TRBV6-9,TRBJ2-7,-,CASSFCDRGREQYF,TGTGCCAGCAGTTTTTGCGACAGGGGGCGCGAGCAGTACTTC
-,TRBV11-3,TRBJ2-5,once,CASSLAPGETQYF,TGTGCCAGCAGCTTAGCTCCGGGAGAGACCCAGTACTTC
TRBD2,TRBV7-8,TRBJ2-7,-,CASSPGLAASYEQYF,TGTGCCAGCAGCCCCGGACTAGCGGCTTCCTACGAGCAGTACTTC
TRBD1,TRBV7-2,TRBJ1-2,-,CASSFTGGANYGYTF,TGTGCCAGCAGCTTCACAGGGGGCGCGAACTATGGCTACACCTTC
TRBD1,TRBV5-6,TRBJ2-1,once,CASSFTQGAYNEQFF,TGTGCCAGCAGCTTTACCCAGGGGGCGTACAATGAGCAGTTCTTC
-,TRBV11-1,TRBJ2-3,-,CADKVGGRGTDTQYF,TGTGCCGATAAGGTGGGGGGCAGGGGGACAGATACGCAGTATTTT
-,TRBV2,TRBJ1-3,-,CASSEIGPGNTIYF,TGTGCCAGCAGTGAAATTGGGCCGGGAAACACCATATATTTT
-,TRBV9,TRBJ2-4,once,CASSEGRGNIQYF,TGTGCCAGCAGTGAGGGCCGAGGGAACATTCAGTACTTC
TRBD2,TRBV4-3,TRBJ2-1,-,CASSQVAGALYNEQFF,TGCGCCAGCAGCCAAGTAGCGGGAGCCCTATACAATGAGCAGTTCTTC
-,TRBV7-2,TRBJ2-2,few,CASSLQGYGELFF,TGTGCCAGCAGCTTGCAGGGGTACGGGGAGCTGTTTTTT
-,TRBV13,TRBJ1-1,-,CASTPGNTEAFF,TGTGCCAGCACCCCGGGAAACACTGAAGCTTTCTTT
-,TRBV28,TRBJ1-5,-,CASSTQGWDNQPQHF,TGTGCCAGCAGTACACAGGGTTGGGACAATCAGCCCCAGCATTTT
TRBD2,TRBV5-1,TRBJ2-4,-,CASSLGTSGRVGKNIQYF,TGCGCCAGCAGCTTGGGGACTAGCGGGAGGGTTGGCAAAAACATTCAGTACTTC
TRBD1,TRBV18,TRBJ1-4,-,CASSPSRGVEKLFF,TGTGCCAGCTCACCGTCCAGGGGGGTTGAAAAACTGTTTTTT
TRBD2,TRBV5-5,TRBJ2-7,-,CASSKGLAGTYEQYF,TGTGCCAGCAGCAAGGGACTAGCGGGAACCTACGAGCAGTACTTC
TRBD2,TRBV3-1/TRBV3-2,TRBJ2-1,-,CASKTSGITNEQFF,TGTGCCAGCAAGACTAGCGGGATTACCAATGAGCAGTTCTTC
TRBD1,TRBV10-3,TRBJ2-7,once,CAISGTGGLSEQYF,TGTGCCATCAGTGGGACAGGGGGACTTAGCGAGCAGTACTTC
-,TRBV28,TRBJ1-1,once,CASSLGGGGGTEAFF,TGTGCCAGCAGTTTAGGGGGCGGGGGAGGCACTGAAGCTTTCTTT
-,TRBV21-1,TRBJ1-6,-,CASSIRNRQGGNSPLHF,TGTGCCAGCAGCATCCGAAACCGACAGGGAGGCAATTCACCCCTCCACTTT
TRBD2,TRBV19,TRBJ2-1,-,CASSALAGEQFF,TGTGCCAGTAGTGCACTAGCGGGAGAGCAGTTCTTC
-,TRBV24-1,TRBJ1-2,-,CATSDPSEGTRGYTF,TGTGCCACCAGTGATCCCTCGGAGGGGACGAGGGGCTACACCTTC
-,TRBV18,TRBJ1-2,many,CASSPPARFYGYTF,TGTGCCAGCTCACCACCGGCCAGATTCTATGGCTACACCTTC
TRBD2,TRBV7-2,TRBJ2-7,-,CASSLSIAGNSYEQYF,TGTGCCAGCAGCTTAAGTATAGCGGGTAACTCCTACGAGCAGTACTTC
TRBD2,TRBV4-1,TRBJ2-1,-,CASSQPTSGAWDEQFF,TGCGCCAGCAGCCAACCGACTAGCGGGGCTTGGGATGAGCAGTTCTTC
-,TRBV5-4,TRBJ2-5,-,CASSSTDQETQYF,TGTGCCAGCAGCTCCACGGACCAAGAGACCCAGTACTTC
-,TRBV5-1,TRBJ2-7,few,CASRVVTDAPYEQYF,TGCGCCAGCCGAGTAGTCACAGATGCACCCTACGAGCAGTACTTC
TRBD1,TRBV11-1,TRBJ1-2,-,CASSTGGRGYTF,TGTGCCAGCAGCACAGGGGGCCGCGGCTACACCTTC
-,TRBV28,TRBJ1-5,-,CASTPGGSRNQPQHF,TGTGCCAGCACCCCCGGGGGGTCGAGGAATCAGCCCCAGCATTTT
TRBD1,TRBV7-3,TRBJ2-1,-,CASSLMGQDNEQFF,TGTGCCAGCAGCTTAATGGGACAGGACAATGAGCAGTTCTTC
-,TRBV9,TRBJ1-3,-,CASSARGARRQSPGNTIYF,TGTGCCAGCAGCGCCCGGGGGGCCCGCCGGCAATCCCCTGGAAACACCATATATTTT
TRBD2,TRBV7-2,TRBJ2-7,-,CASSLREGGYEQYF,TGTGCCAGCAGCTTAAGGGAGGGAGGTTACGAGCAGTACTTC
TRBD1,TRBV19,TRBJ2-2,-,CASSIGPGGGPGELFF,TGTGCCAGTAGTATTGGGCCAGGGGGCGGGCCCGGGGAGCTGTTTTTT
-,TRBV28,TRBJ1-1,-,CASSLQDEAFF,TGTGCCAGCAGTTTACAGGATGAAGCTTTCTTT
-,TRBV5-1,TRBJ1-1,-,CASSPGFTNTEAFF,TGCGCCAGCAGCCCTGGCTTCACGAACACTGAAGCTTTCTTT
-,TRBV30,TRBJ1-1,-,CAWSGQKGTEAFF,TGTGCCTGGAGTGGGCAGAAGGGGACTGAAGCTTTCTTT
-,TRBV19,TRBJ2-1,-,CASMGGRSSYNEQFF,TGTGCCAGTATGGGAGGACGGAGCTCCTACAATGAGCAGTTCTTC
TRBD1,TRBV7-2,TRBJ1-4,-,CASSFSGTGGEKLFF,TGTGCCAGCAGCTTCTCCGGGACAGGGGGTGAAAAACTGTTTTTT
-,TRBV2,TRBJ1-5,-,CASAREQDSNQPQHF,TGTGCCAGCGCGCGGGAACAGGATAGCAATCAGCCCCAGCATTTT
TRBD2,TRBV27,TRBJ2-3,-,CASRKKGLAGGDSSTDTQYF,TGTGCCAGCAGAAAAAAAGGACTAGCGGGAGGAGATTCTAGCACAGATACGCAGTATTTT
TRBD1,TRBV19,TRBJ1-5,-,CASSIDGQGVSPQHF,TGTGCCAGTAGTATAGATGGACAGGGGGTCTCGCCCCAGCATTTT
TRBD2,TRBV5-4,TRBJ2-1,once,CASSLGGLAGNGEQFF,TGTGCCAGCAGCTTGGGGGGACTAGCGGGAAATGGCGAGCAGTTCTTC
TRBD2,TRBV2,TRBJ2-1,-,CASSEVGTSSYNEQFF,TGTGCCAGCAGTGAAGTGGGGACTAGCTCCTACAATGAGCAGTTCTTC
TRBD1,TRBV6-5,TRBJ1-2,-,CASRPTGQGGYTF,TGTGCCAGCAGACCGACAGGGCAGGGGGGCTACACCTTC
TRBD1,TRBV2,TRBJ1-2,-,CASTGDRGLGYTF,TGTGCCAGCACTGGGGACAGGGGGCTCGGCTACACCTTC
-,TRBV15,TRBJ2-3,-,CATSRGQEITGDTQYF,TGTGCCACCAGCAGAGGACAGGAGATAACCGGGGATACGCAGTATTTT
-,TRBV18,TRBJ2-5,-,CASSPGQKETQYF,TGTGCCAGCTCACCGGGGCAGAAAGAGACCCAGTACTTC
-,TRBV10-3,TRBJ2-7,-,CAIGGTSTYEQYF,TGTGCCATCGGCGGGACTTCAACCTACGAGCAGTACTTC
-,TRBV11-2,TRBJ1-2,-,CASSLDPGGEFGYTF,TGTGCCAGCAGCTTAGATCCAGGAGGGGAATTTGGCTACACCTTC
-,TRBV25-1,TRBJ1-1,-,CASRPGAGPSVEAFF,TGTGCCAGCAGACCCGGCGCAGGCCCGTCGGTTGAAGCTTTCTTT
TRBD2,TRBV10-3,TRBJ2-7,-,CAISAASGQYF,TGTGCCATCAGTGCGGCTAGCGGGCAGTACTTC
-,TRBV24-1,TRBJ2-1,once,CATSDGQNADNEQFF,TGTGCCACCAGTGATGGTCAGAATGCGGACAATGAGCAGTTCTTC
TRBD2,TRBV4-3,TRBJ2-3,few,CASSQRLAGGSSTDTQYF,TGCGCCAGCAGCCAGAGGCTCGCGGGAGGCTCTAGCACAGATACGCAGTATTTT
-,TRBV19,TRBJ2-7,many,CASICLGEWGTYEQYF,TGTGCCAGTATTTGCCTTGGGGAGTGGGGAACCTACGAGCAGTACTTC